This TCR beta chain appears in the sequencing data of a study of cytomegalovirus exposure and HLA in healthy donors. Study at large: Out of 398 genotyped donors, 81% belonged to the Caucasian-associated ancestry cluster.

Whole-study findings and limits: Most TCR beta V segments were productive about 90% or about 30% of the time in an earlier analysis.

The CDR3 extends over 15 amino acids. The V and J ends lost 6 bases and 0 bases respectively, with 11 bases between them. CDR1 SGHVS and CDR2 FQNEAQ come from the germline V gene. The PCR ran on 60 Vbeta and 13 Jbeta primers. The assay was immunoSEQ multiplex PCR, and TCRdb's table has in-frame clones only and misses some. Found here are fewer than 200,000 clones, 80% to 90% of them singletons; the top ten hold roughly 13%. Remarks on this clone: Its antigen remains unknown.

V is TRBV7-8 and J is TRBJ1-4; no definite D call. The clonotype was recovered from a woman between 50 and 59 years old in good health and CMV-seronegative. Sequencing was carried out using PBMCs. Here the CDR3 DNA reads TGTGCCAGCAGGTTAACATCTGCAACTAATGAAAAACTGTTTTTT. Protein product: CASRLTSATNEKLFF.